The T cell receptor beta chain under discussion was sequenced for a study of cytomegalovirus exposure and HLA in healthy donors (dated by TCRdb to 2016 to 2017). A note on the overall study: In an earlier analysis of under 600 of the donors, roughly 300 Gb of sequence data and 100 million or so unique TCR beta sequences from about 179 million T cells were reported. To predict cytomegalovirus infection status, the study brought together high-throughput TCR immunosequencing, statistical association of individual TCRs with disease status, and machine learning. A separate validation cohort of over a hundred different subjects was used in addition to the roughly 700-subject first cohort. A later genetic analysis used genome-wide SNP genotypes for about 65% of the roughly 700 donors, treating that subset as a discovery cohort. Both class I and class II loci were covered by HLA typing, at four-digit resolution. Donor age, sex, ethnicity and CMV serostatus were compiled alongside the repertoire data. A few DR-DQ haplotypes were treated as single units for association and clustering because of strong linkage in the cohort. The later analysis used no new phenotypic data to find candidate immune exposures, relying instead on TCR beta sequences and their occurrence across donors. To decide whether each TCR beta V gene segment behaved as functional or pseudogenic, an earlier analysis of 587 of the donors relied on high-throughput TCR beta sequencing. All discovery cohort repertoires had been generated using a single sequencing platform. Using immunosequencing, the study profiled T cell repertoires from around 680 subjects and related those repertoires to cytomegalovirus serostatus. The number of donors typed differed by locus, with 629-630 for A, B, C, DRB1 and DQB1, roughly 520 for DQA1, 600 to 610 for DPA1, and roughly 450 for DPB1. To study patterns of TCR occurrence, a later analysis re-analyzed previously published TCR beta repertoires from several hundred donors and added high-resolution HLA genotyping. Among the approximately 420 genotyped donors, roughly 80% belonged to the genetic ancestry cluster associated with self-reported Caucasian donors. The study was designed to test whether signatures of past pathogen exposure could be identified by cataloging public T cell receptors. Approximately 300 gigabases of sequencing data and around 80 million unique TCR sequences made up an early release that covered roughly 670 HLA-typed donors. Among about 400 genotyped donors of the cohort, an average of roughly 230,000 unique TCR beta nucleotide sequences was sequenced per donor, of which roughly 17% were non-productive.

Libraries came from the immunoSEQ multiplex PCR assay. A mixture of 60 forward primers for TCR Vbeta segments and 13 reverse primers for TCR Jbeta segments was used in the multiplex PCR. A multiplex PCR assay on genomic DNA amplified the CDR3 region of rearranged TCR beta genes. The Illumina HiSeq System was used to sequence the amplified TCR beta libraries as 87-base-pair reads. From the authors' description of their analysis: Across the roughly 640 repertoires, a later analysis counted 60 million to 90 million unique TCR beta chains, 9.5 million to 12 million of which were shared by at least two donors. Raw reads were error-corrected and collapsed into unique sequences by a nearest-neighbor algorithm in which closely related sequences were merged to remove PCR and sequencing errors. CDR3 sequences were aligned to IMGT reference sequences to assign V, D and J gene segments. For a sequence to be retained, a match of at least six nucleotides to both a V gene segment and a J gene segment was required. A rearrangement was called productive if the CDR3 had no stop codons and remained in frame with V and J, and every other rearrangement was called non-productive. Following IMGT convention, CDR3 was defined as the stretch from the second conserved V-encoded cysteine up to the conserved J-encoded phenylalanine. The earlier analysis of some 580 of the donors excluded any sequence lacking an unambiguous match to a single V gene segment. In an earlier analysis of some 590 of the donors, V segments were called functional above 56.7% productive rearrangements and were called segregating when the between-donor standard deviation exceeded 5%. To diagnose cytomegalovirus status from the catalog of TCR beta chain sequences, a statistical classification framework was built. In a later analysis, TCR nucleotide sequences were compared against IMGT/GENE-DB human TR gene sequences so that V and J genes could be assigned. The TCRdist pipeline was used in a later analysis to assign CDR3 sequences and most-parsimonious VDJ recombination scenarios. A later analysis defined each TCR beta chain by its CDR3 amino acid sequence plus V-gene family, and excluded reads lacking a unique V-gene family. To address suspected cross-contamination and a sequencing artifact, a later analysis removed around 600 highly shared, low-generation-probability nucleotide sequences. In a later analysis, a clonal expansion index was calculated for each public chain from normalized within-repertoire ranks of inferred template counts. In a later analysis, generation probabilities were computed using a VDJ recombination model fitted to out-of-frame rearrangements, and the results were checked against IGoR. In a later analysis, TCR-TCR, TCR-HLA and TCR-CMV co-occurrence was scored with hypergeometric tests, and a repertoire-size bias correction was applied to TCR pairs. False discovery rates were estimated in a later analysis by permuting HLA or CMV assignments 20 times. In a later analysis, co-occurring TCRs were grouped with DBSCAN, and TCRdist sequence similarity was added when clustering was performed within HLA-allele-positive subsets. For co-occurrence clustering, repertoires with fewer than 30,000 or more than 120,000 public chains were excluded, along with five repertoires with anomalous nucleotide sharing. Held by TCRdb, this immuneACCESS table contains in-frame sequences only and omits some clones. Under half of the omission traces to an unresolved V gene where checked; the cause of the rest is unknown. For V, J and clone size, that table is used; D and trimming come from the DNA. The sample records 120,000 or so clones, 78% of which are singletons. Jointly, the top ten make up roughly 6% of the sample.

The research as a whole found: Correlated functional status among segregating V segments might reflect linkage disequilibrium, but an unknown experimental factor could not be ruled out. A further reported finding was that TCR beta sequences accurately predicted the HLA-A and HLA-B alleles for most subjects in the first cohort. According to a later analysis, TCR association rates differed among HLA loci, with DRB1 alleles showing the most associated TCRs and HLA-C alleles showing the fewest. A cluster of highly shared sequence variants was judged likely to represent a technical artifact of the sequencing pipeline. This cohort had only TCR beta chains sequenced, and the lack of alpha or paired-chain data limited which features could be detected. According to a later analysis, most CMV-associated TCR beta chains appeared to be HLA-restricted, and the HLA associations seemed to be driven largely by CMV exposure. While some public TCRs were present in many individuals, most TCR sequences turned up only very rarely across donors. The presence/absence analyses assumed that sequencing depth was roughly uniform across donors, and that assumption may not be true. Three of the identified cytomegalovirus-associated TCR beta chains were confirmed in vitro to be specific for cytomegalovirus antigens. An association between a missense DCLRE1C variant and V-gene and J-gene trimming of TCR beta chains was found in a later genetic analysis and replicated in an independent cohort. Because HLA typing was unavailable for some donors at each locus, only the typed subset was used in association tests. In a later analysis, HLA-associated TCR beta chains showed more clonal expansion and lower generation probabilities than non-associated chains that were equally common. In a later genetic analysis, fewer N-insertions in productive TCRs were reported among donors in an Asian-associated ancestry cluster than the approximately 630-donor mean. At a false discovery rate of 0.05, a later analysis linked about 16,000 TCR beta sequences to specific HLA alleles. The study listed 164 TCR beta chains as associated with cytomegalovirus. Because counts were too low, about 15 rarely observed V segments, including chromosome 9 orphons, were left out of the earlier analysis of a few hundred of the donors. Assigning TCR associations to individual alleles was difficult when HLA alleles, especially DR and DQ, strongly co-occurred. The authors suggested that the approach could potentially be extended to other disease states and immunological phenotypes. Some IMGT-functional V segments, including TRBV6-2 and TRBV6-3, could not be told apart with the 87-base-pair reads, so those segments were excluded. The classifier was reported to diagnose cytomegalovirus status with high specificity and sensitivity in both the original cohort and the validation cohort. An earlier analysis of approximately 540 of the donors showed that most TCR beta V segments appeared in productive rearrangements either about 87% or about 30% of the time, which broadly matched IMGT annotations. According to a later analysis, parvovirus B19, influenza, CMV and Epstein-Barr virus appeared linked to several top co-occurrence clusters. For the cohort, immune exposure information was limited to CMV serostatus.

Compared with germline, V lacks 8 bases and J lacks 10 bases; bases without a gene match: 5. Per the germline V gene (reference sequence), DFQATT is the CDR1 and SNEGSKA is the CDR2. The CDR3 starts with the cysteine, ends with the phenylalanine, and has 10 residues. Kept here is only the CDR3 DNA, which spans 30 bases and is read in frame from base 1. A note on this clone: The clone's antigen remains unknown. Per-base qualities were not stored, and no clone one base away is much larger.

The cohort was made up of 650 to 700 healthy bone marrow donors. Cohort members were all nominally healthy when sampled, although unrecorded immune exposures were likely present. The donor was CMV seronegative and was included in the group of 352 seronegative cohort members. Each donor provided a peripheral blood sample, and peripheral blood mononuclear cells were used for TCR beta sequencing. Genomic DNA extraction from the blood cell samples was performed with the Qiagen DNeasy Blood Extraction Kit. The sequence came from a woman between 40 and 50 years old in good health and CMV-seronegative. The sequence joins TRBV20-1 to TRBJ1-1; TRBD1 matches 9 bases in the middle. The material sequenced was PBMCs. For the CDR3, the sequence is CSWDRVTAFF. The nucleotides are TGCAGTTGGGACAGGGTAACAGCTTTCTTT.